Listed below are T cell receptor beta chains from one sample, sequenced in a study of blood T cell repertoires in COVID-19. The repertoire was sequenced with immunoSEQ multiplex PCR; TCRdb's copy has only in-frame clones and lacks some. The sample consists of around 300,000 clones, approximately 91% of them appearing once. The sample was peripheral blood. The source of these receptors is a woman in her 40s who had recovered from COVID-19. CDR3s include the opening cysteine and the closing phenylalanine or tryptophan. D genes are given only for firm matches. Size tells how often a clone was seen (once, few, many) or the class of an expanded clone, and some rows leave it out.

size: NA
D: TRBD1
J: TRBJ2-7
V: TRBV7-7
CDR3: CASSFDRESAEQYF
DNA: TGTGCTAGCAGCTTTGACAGGGAGAGCGCCGAGCAGTACTTC

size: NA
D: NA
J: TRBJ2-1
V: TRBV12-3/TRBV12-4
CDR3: CASTGGNEQFF
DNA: TGTGCCAGCACCGGGGGAAATGAGCAGTTCTTC

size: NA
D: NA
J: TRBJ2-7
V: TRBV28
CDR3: CASSPGERRADEQYF
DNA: TGTGCCAGCAGCCCGGGGGAGCGGAGAGCCGACGAGCAGTACTTC

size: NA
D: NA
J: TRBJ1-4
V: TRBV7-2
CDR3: CASSSQGATNEKLFF
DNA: TGTGCCAGCAGCTCCCAAGGGGCGACTAATGAAAAACTGTTTTTT

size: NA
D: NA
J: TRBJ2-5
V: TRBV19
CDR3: CASSIGDWVGPRGTQYF
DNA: TGTGCCAGTAGTATAGGGGACTGGGTGGGGCCAAGAGGGACCCAGTACTTC

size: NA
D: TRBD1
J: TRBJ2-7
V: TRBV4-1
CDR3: CASSLPPGGSGEQYF
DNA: TGCGCCAGCAGCCTACCCCCAGGGGGCTCGGGTGAGCAGTACTTC

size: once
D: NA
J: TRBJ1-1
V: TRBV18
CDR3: CASSRDTQGDTEAFF
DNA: TGTGCCAGCTCACGGGACACACAAGGGGACACTGAAGCTTTCTTT

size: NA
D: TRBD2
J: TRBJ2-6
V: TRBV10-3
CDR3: CAISESFSGSSGANVLTF
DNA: TGTGCCATCAGTGAGTCGTTTAGCGGGAGCTCTGGGGCCAACGTCCTGACTTTC

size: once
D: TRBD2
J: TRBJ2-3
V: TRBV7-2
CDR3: CASSLAGGRVWSGTDTQYF
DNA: TGTGCCAGCAGCTTAGCAGGCGGGAGGGTTTGGTCTGGCACAGATACGCAGTATTTT

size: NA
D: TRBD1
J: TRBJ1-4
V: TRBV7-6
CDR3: CASSPETGTGGEKLFF
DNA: TGTGCCAGCAGCCCGGAAACCGGGACAGGGGGCGAAAAACTGTTTTTT

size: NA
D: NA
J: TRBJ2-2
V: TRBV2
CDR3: CASSLADGSTGELFF
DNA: TGTGCCAGCAGTTTAGCGGACGGAAGCACCGGGGAGCTGTTTTTT

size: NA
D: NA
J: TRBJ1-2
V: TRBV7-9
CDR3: CASSTSDSINYGYTF
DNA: TGTGCCAGCAGCACCTCGGACAGTATTAACTATGGCTACACCTTC

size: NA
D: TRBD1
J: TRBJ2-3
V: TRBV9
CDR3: CASSQWDSSTDTQYF
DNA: TGTGCCAGCAGCCAATGGGACAGTAGCACAGATACGCAGTATTTT

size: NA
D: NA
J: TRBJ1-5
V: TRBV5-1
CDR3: CASSLYAGNQPQHF
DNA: TGCGCCAGCAGCTTGTACGCGGGCAATCAGCCCCAGCATTTT

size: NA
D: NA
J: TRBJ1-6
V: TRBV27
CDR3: CGAGTRWDSPLHF
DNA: TGCGGAGCGGGGACCAGATGGGATTCACCCCTCCACTTT

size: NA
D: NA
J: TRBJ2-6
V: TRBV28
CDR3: CASSFRQAYSGANVLTF
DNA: TGTGCCAGCAGTTTTCGGCAGGCCTACTCTGGGGCCAACGTCCTGACTTTC

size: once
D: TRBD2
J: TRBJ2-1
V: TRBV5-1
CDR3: CATEPGLAGGSSYNEQFF
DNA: TGCGCCACCGAACCGGGACTAGCGGGAGGCAGCTCCTACAATGAGCAGTTCTTC

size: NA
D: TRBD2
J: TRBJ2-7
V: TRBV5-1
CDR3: CASSATSGLPTYEQYF
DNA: TGCGCCAGCAGCGCCACTAGCGGACTGCCTACCTACGAGCAGTACTTC

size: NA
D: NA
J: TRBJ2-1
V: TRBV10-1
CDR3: CASSSGYSNEQFF
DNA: TGCGCCAGCAGTTCAGGCTACTCGAATGAGCAGTTCTTC

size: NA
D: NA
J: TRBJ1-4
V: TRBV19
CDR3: CASMFAGKTGEKLFF
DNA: TGTGCCAGTATGTTCGCGGGGAAGACGGGGGAAAAACTGTTTTTT

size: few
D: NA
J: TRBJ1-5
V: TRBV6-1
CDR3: CASSERSQGQLTMRNQPQHF
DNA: TGTGCCAGCAGTGAAAGGTCCCAGGGGCAGCTAACAATGAGGAATCAGCCCCAGCATTTT

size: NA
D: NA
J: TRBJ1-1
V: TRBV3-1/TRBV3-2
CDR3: CASSQEVAPPRLANTEAFF
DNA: TGTGCCAGCAGCCAAGAAGTAGCCCCGCCCCGACTGGCAAACACTGAAGCTTTCTTT

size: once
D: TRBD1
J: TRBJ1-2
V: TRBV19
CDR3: CASSTGQGDGYTF
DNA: TGTGCCAGTAGTACCGGACAGGGCGACGGCTACACCTTC

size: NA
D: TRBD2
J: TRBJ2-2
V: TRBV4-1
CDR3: CASSQTTSANTGELFF
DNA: TGCGCCAGCAGCCAAACCACTAGCGCCAACACCGGGGAGCTGTTTTTT

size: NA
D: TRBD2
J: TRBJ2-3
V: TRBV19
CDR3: CASSMPQLAGADTQYF
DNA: TGTGCCAGTAGTATGCCCCAACTAGCGGGAGCGGATACGCAGTATTTT

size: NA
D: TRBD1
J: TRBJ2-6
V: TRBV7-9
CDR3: CASSSGQDFSGANVLTF
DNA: TGTGCCAGCAGCTCTGGACAGGATTTCTCTGGGGCCAACGTCCTGACTTTC

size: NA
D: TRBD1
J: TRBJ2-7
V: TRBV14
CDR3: CASSPGTGGGEQYF
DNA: TGTGCCAGCAGCCCCGGGACAGGGGGCGGCGAGCAGTACTTC

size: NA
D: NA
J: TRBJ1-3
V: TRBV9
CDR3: CASSVGGPSGNTIYF
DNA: TGTGCCAGCAGCGTAGGGGGGCCCTCTGGAAACACCATATATTTT

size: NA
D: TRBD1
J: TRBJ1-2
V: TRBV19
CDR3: CASSGQGLVNYGYTF
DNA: TGTGCCAGTAGTGGACAGGGCTTGGTTAACTATGGCTACACCTTC

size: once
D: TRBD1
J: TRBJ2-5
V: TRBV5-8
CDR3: CASSWGTEQTQYF
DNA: TGTGCCAGCAGCTGGGGGACAGAACAGACCCAGTACTTC

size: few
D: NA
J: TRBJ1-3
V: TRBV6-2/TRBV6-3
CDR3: CASSFQSGNTIYF
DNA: TGTGCCAGCAGTTTCCAGTCTGGAAACACCATATATTTT

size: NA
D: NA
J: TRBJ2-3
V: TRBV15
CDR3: CATSSRTSGSGTDTQYF
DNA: TGTGCCACCAGCAGCCGAACCTCAGGGAGCGGGACAGATACGCAGTATTTT

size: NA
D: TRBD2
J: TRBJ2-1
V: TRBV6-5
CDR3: CASSHPGTSGSKQFF
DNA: TGTGCCAGCAGTCATCCCGGGACTAGCGGATCTAAGCAGTTCTTC

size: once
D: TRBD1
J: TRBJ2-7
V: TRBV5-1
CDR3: CASSWGTAYEQYF
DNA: TGCGCCAGCAGCTGGGGGACAGCCTACGAGCAGTACTTC

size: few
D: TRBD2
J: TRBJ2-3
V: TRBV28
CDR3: CASSLGLAGETDTQYF
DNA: TGTGCCAGCAGTTTGGGGCTAGCGGGAGAGACAGATACGCAGTATTTT

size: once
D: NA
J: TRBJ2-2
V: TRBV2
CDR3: CASSGTRDTYTGELFF
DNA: TGTGCCAGCAGTGGAACTAGAGACACCTACACCGGGGAGCTGTTTTTT

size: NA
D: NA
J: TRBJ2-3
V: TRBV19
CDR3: CASSGMQGTDTQYF
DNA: TGTGCCAGTAGTGGTATGCAGGGGACAGATACGCAGTATTTT

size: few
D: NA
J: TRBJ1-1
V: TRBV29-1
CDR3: CSVLTGKNTEAFF
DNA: TGCAGCGTCCTTACAGGGAAGAACACTGAAGCTTTCTTT

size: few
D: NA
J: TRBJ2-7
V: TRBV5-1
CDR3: CASSPLLDSYEQYF
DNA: TGCGCCAGCAGCCCTCTACTCGATTCCTACGAGCAGTACTTC

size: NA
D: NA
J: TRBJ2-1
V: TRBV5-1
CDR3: CASRTESSYNEQFF
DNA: TGCGCCAGCAGGACGGAGAGCTCCTACAATGAGCAGTTCTTC

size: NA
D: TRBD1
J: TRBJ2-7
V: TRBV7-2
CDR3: CASSLVGQSSYEQYF
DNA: TGTGCCAGCAGCTTAGTGGGACAGAGCTCCTACGAGCAGTACTTC

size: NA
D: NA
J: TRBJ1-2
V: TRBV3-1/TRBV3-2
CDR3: CASSQGSGGGYTF
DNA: TGTGCCAGCAGCCAAGGGTCTGGCGGCGGCTACACCTTC

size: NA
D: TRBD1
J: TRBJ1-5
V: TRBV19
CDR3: CASSEGTGGNQPQHF
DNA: TGTGCCAGTAGTGAGGGGACAGGGGGGAATCAGCCCCAGCATTTT

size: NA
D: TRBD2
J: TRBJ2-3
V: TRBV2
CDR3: CASSGTSATDTQYF
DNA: TGTGCCAGCTCCGGGACTAGCGCCACAGATACGCAGTATTTT

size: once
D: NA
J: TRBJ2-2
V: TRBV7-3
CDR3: CASSKGGGDTGELFF
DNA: TGTGCCAGCAGCAAAGGGGGAGGGGACACCGGGGAGCTGTTTTTT

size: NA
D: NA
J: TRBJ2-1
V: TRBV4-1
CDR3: CASSQGSSYNEQFF
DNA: TGCGCCAGCAGCCAAGGCAGCTCCTACAATGAGCAGTTCTTC

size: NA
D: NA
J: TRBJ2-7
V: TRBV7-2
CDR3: CASSLEPTLYEQYF
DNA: TGTGCCAGCAGCTTAGAACCGACTCTCTACGAGCAGTACTTC

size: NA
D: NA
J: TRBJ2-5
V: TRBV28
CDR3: CASSFRERLAGETQYF
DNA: TGTGCCAGCAGTTTCCGGGAACGGCTAGCTGGGGAGACCCAGTACTTC

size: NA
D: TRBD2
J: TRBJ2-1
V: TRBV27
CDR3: CASSRKAASGRDYNEQFF
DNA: TGTGCCAGCAGCCGAAAGGCGGCATCAGGGAGGGACTACAATGAGCAGTTCTTC

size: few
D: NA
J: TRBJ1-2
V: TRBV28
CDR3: CASRTQGIYGYTF
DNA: TGTGCCAGCAGGACCCAGGGCATCTATGGCTACACCTTC